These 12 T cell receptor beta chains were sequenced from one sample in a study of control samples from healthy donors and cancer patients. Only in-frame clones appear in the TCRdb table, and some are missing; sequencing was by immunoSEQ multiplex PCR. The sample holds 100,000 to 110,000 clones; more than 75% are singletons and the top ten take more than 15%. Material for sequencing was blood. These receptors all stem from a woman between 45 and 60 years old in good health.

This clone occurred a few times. The CDR3 sequence: CASSYAWQDAEAFF. Written as DNA, the CDR3 is TGTGCCAGCAGTTACGCTTGGCAGGACGCTGAAGCTTTCTTT. The chain is built from TRBV6-2 or TRBV6-3 and TRBJ1-1; D is uncertain. Germline CDR1 is MNHEY and CDR2 is SVGEGT. The CDR3 spans 14 residues. Trimming cost V 2 bases and J 6 bases, with 13 bases left between them.

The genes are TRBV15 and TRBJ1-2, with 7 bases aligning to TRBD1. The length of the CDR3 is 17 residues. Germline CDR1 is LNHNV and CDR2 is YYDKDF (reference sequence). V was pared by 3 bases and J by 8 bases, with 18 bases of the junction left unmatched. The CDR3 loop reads CATSRAGGLTGVEGYTF. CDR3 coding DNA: TGTGCCACCAGCAGGGCGGGAGGCTTAACAGGGGTAGAAGGCTACACCTTC. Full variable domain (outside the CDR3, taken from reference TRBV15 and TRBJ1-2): DAMVIQNPRYQVTQFGKPVTLSCSQTLNHNVMYWYQQKSSQAPKLLFHYYDKDFNNEADTPDNFQSRRPNTSFCFLDIRSPGLGDTAMYLCATSRAGGLTGVEGYTFGSGTRLTVV.

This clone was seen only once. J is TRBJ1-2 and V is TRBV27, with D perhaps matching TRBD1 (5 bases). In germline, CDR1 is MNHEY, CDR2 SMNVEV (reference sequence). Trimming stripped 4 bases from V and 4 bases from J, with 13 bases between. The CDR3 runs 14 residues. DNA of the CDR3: TGTGCCAGCAGTTCCCAGGGTTCCCTCTATGGCTACACCTTC. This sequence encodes CASSSQGSLYGYTF.

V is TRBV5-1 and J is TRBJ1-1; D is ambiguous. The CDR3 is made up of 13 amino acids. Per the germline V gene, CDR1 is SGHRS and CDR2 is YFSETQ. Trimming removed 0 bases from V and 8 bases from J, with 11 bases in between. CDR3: CASSLAGGREAFF. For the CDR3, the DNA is TGCGCCAGCAGCTTGGCGGGTGGGCGGGAAGCTTTCTTT.

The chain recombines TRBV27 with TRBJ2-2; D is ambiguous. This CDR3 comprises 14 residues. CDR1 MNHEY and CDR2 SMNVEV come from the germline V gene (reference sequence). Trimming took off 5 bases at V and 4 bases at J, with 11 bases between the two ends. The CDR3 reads CASSTDRSTGELFF. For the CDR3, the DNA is TGTGCCAGCAGTACGGACCGAAGCACCGGGGAGCTGTTTTTT.

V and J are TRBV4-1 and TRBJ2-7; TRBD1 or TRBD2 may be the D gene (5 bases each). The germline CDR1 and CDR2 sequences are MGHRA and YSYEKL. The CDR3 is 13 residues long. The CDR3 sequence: CASSQGNRDAFSV. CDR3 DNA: TGCGCCAGCAGCCAAGGAAACCGGGACGCCTTCTCAGTC.

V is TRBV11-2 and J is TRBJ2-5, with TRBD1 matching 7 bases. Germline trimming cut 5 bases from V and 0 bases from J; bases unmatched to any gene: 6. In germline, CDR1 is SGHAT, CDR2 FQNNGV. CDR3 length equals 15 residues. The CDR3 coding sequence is TGTGCCAGCAGCCTAGGACAGGCCAACCAAGAGACCCAGTACTTC. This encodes CASSLGQANQETQYF.

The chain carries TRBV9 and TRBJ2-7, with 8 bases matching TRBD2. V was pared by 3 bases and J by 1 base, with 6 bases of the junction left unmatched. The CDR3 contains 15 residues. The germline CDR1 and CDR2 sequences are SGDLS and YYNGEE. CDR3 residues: CASSAGGTPSYEQYF. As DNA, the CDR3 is TGTGCCAGCAGCGCGGGAGGGACCCCTTCCTACGAGCAGTACTTC. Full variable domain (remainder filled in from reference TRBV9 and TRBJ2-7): DSGVTQTPKHLITATGQRVTLRCSPRSGDLSVYWYQQSLDQGLQFLIQYYNGEERAKGNILERFSAQQFPDLHSELNLSSLELGDSALYFCASSAGGTPSYEQYFGPGTRLTVT.

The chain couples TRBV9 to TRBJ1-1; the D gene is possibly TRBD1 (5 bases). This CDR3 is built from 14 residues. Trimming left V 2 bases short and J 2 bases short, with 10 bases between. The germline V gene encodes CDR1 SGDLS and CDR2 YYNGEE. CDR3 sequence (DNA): TGTGCCAGCAGCGTGCAAGGGGATAACACTGAAGCTTTCTTT. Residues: CASSVQGDNTEAFF.

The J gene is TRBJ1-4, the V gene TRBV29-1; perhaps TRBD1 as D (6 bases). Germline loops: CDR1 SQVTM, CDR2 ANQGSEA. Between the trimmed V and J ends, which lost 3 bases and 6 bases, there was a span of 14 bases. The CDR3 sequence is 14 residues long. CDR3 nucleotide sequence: TGCAGCGTTGAGGGAGAGGGGGGATATGAAAAACTGTTTTTT. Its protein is CSVEGEGGYEKLFF.

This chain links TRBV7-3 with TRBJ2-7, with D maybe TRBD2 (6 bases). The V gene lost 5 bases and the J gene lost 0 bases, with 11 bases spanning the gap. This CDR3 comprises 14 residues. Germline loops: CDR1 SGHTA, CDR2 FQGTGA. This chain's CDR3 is CASSPTSSSYEQYF. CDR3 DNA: TGTGCCAGCAGCCCTACTAGCAGCTCCTACGAGCAGTACTTC.

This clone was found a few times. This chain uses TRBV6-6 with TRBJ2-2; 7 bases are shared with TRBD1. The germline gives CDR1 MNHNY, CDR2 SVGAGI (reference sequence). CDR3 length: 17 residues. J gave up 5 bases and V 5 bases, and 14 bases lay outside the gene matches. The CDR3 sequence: CASSRDDSGQPTGELFF. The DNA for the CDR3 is TGTGCCAGCAGTCGTGACGACTCGGGACAGCCAACCGGGGAGCTGTTTTTT.